This passage covers 20 T cell receptor beta chains from one sample sequenced in a study of Ad26.COV2.S vaccination and SARS-CoV-2 variants. Sequenced by immunoSEQ multiplex PCR; TCRdb stores in-frame clones only, minus some. Of about 350,000 clones listed, approximately 84% were seen once; the top ten hold about 3.3%. Treatment given: around 19 received Ad26.COV2.S at low or high dose, single or two shots; 5 received placebo; per-sample allocation not given. The investigators took samples on day 63 after the first vaccine or placebo injection. The specimen comprised peripheral blood, sampled in a trial of Ad26.COV2.S vaccine versus placebo. The receptors derive from a person between 18 and 65 years old who received the Ad26.COV2.S COVID-19 vaccine or a placebo.

The chain has TRBV5-1 and TRBJ1-1; weak D call: TRBD1 (5 bases). Trimming stripped 4 bases from V and 3 bases from J, with 28 bases between. The CDR3 spans 19 residues. Germline-derived CDR1 and CDR2 are SGHRS and YFSETQ. CDR3 in DNA: TGCGCCAGCAGCCCGTACCCAAGGGCCGATCCCCCGGGGGACACTGAAGCTTTCTTT. This gives the protein CASSPYPRADPPGDTEAFF.

The table lists this clone with a few counts. This chain uses TRBV4-1 with TRBJ2-1, with D perhaps TRBD2 (6 bases). Trimming removed 0 bases at V and 9 bases at J, with 18 bases between. The germline V gene encodes CDR1 MGHRA and CDR2 YSYEKL. The CDR3 is 16 amino acids. In DNA, the CDR3 is TGCGCCAGCAGCCAAGAGACTCCGGGACTGGGCACTGAGCAGTTCTTC. Amino acid sequence: CASSQETPGLGTEQFF.

This chain joins TRBV10-2 and TRBJ2-4, with D perhaps matching TRBD1 (5 bases). The CDR3 is 12 amino acids. CDR1 and CDR2 (germline): WSHSY, SAAADI. V lost 5 bases, J lost 8 bases, and 10 bases lay in between. The CDR3, as DNA: TGCGCCAGCAGTTTGGACATGGACATTCAGTACTTC. Encoded protein: CASSLDMDIQYF.

CDR3 coding DNA: TGTGCCAGCAGCGGAATTGCCGGGGAGCTGTTTTTT. Translated: CASSGIAGELFF. The V and J genes are TRBV7-9 and TRBJ2-2; D remains unclear. The CDR3 loop spans 12 amino acids. The V and J ends lost 5 bases and 6 bases respectively, with 7 bases between them. Germline CDR1 and CDR2: SEHNR and FQNEAQ (reference sequence).

The rearrangement joins TRBV2 to TRBJ2-5; weak D call: TRBD1 (5 bases). Germline CDR1 reads SNHLY; CDR2 reads FYNNEI. V was trimmed by 7 bases and J by 5 bases, leaving 11 bases between them. CDR3 size: 12 residues. The CDR3 DNA is TGTGCCAGCATAAGGGGTGGGGAGACCCAGTACTTC. The encoded protein is CASIRGGETQYF.

The rearrangement uses TRBV14 and TRBJ1-3; D uncertain. Trimming shortened V by 5 bases and J by 0 bases, and 5 bases separated the two germline ends. In germline, CDR1 is SGHDN, CDR2 FVKESK. The CDR3 runs to 13 residues. The CDR3 bases are TGTGCCAGCAGCAAAAACTCTGGAAACACCATATATTTT. This codes for CASSKNSGNTIYF.

The chain employs TRBV7-9 and TRBJ2-7, with 9 bases aligning to TRBD1. Per germline, CDR1 SEHNR and CDR2 FQNEAQ (reference sequence). Unmatched junction bases numbered 5, after V lost 2 bases and J lost 6 bases. The length of the CDR3 is 14 residues. CDR3 nucleotide sequence: TGTGCCAGCAGCTTATCGGGGACAGGGTCCGAGCAGTACTTC. This sequence encodes CASSLSGTGSEQYF. Filled out from reference TRBV7-9 and TRBJ2-7, the complete variable domain reads DTGVSQNPRHKITKRGQNVTFRCDPISEHNRLYWYRQTLGQGPEFLTYFQNEAQLEKSRLLSDRFSAERPKGSFSTLEIQRTEQGDSAMYLCASSLSGTGSEQYFGPGTRLTVT.

This clone showed up just once. The chain is built from TRBV15 and TRBJ2-7; 7 bases match TRBD1. This CDR3 is 15 amino acids long. The V and J ends lost 5 bases and 6 bases, in that order; junction bases with no gene match: 13. From germline, CDR1 is LNHNV and CDR2 YYDKDF (reference sequence). In nucleotides, the CDR3 is TGTGCCACCAGCGCTCGACAGGGTAGCTTTTTCGAGCAGTACTTC. It is translated as CATSARQGSFFEQYF.

The chain carries TRBV7-2 and TRBJ2-3, with 8 bases lining up with TRBD2. V gave up 5 bases and J gave up 2 bases; unmatched junction bases: 12. The V gene's germline CDR1 is SGHTA and CDR2 FQGNSA. There are 17 residues in the CDR3. Written as DNA, the CDR3 is TGTGCCAGCAGCGTCGCCGGGACTAGTCGTCTCACAGATACGCAGTATTTT. Translating gives CASSVAGTSRLTDTQYF.

This chain links TRBV6-4 with TRBJ2-7; 9 positions agree with TRBD1. V was pared by 4 bases and J by 1 base, with 5 bases of the junction left unmatched. CDR1 MRHNA and CDR2 SNTAGT come from the germline V gene. This CDR3 comprises 15 residues. The CDR3, as DNA: TGTGCCAGCAGTGGCGGGACAGGGCGATCCTACGAGCAGTACTTC. Encoded protein: CASSGGTGRSYEQYF.

Concerning this clone: Other DNA sequences in the same sample also yield this CDR3. The chain is built from TRBV28 and TRBJ1-5; 9 bases line up with TRBD1. The CDR3 sequence is 16 residues long. V shed 2 bases, J shed 0 bases, and the junction held 2 bases outside the gene matches. Germline V gene data show CDR1 as MDHEN and CDR2 as SYDVKM. CDR3 coding DNA: TGTGCCAGCAGTTTACTGGGACAGGGTAGCAATCAGCCCCAGCATTTT. Translation: CASSLLGQGSNQPQHF.

The V gene is TRBV24-1, the J gene TRBJ2-1; D gene uncertain. Germline lookup yields CDR1 KGHDR and CDR2 SFDVKD. Trimming shortened V by 5 bases and J by 2 bases, and 12 bases separated the two germline ends. The CDR3 loop spans 15 amino acids. The CDR3 nucleotides are TGTGCCACCAGTGTCCGAGACACCCCCTACAATGAGCAGTTCTTC. Protein product: CATSVRDTPYNEQFF.

This clone was recorded many times. The chain employs TRBV5-6 and TRBJ2-7; D not resolved. The CDR3 has 14 amino acids. V shed 1 base and J shed 2 bases, with 10 bases lying between them. Germline CDR1 SGHDT, CDR2 YYEEEE. The DNA of the CDR3 is TGTGCCAGCAGCTTGTTGTATTCCACCTACGAGCAGTACTTC. Its protein product is CASSLLYSTYEQYF.

CDR3 bases: TGTGCCAGCAGTGATTGGCTAACCAATTCACCCCTCCACTTT. Translating gives CASSDWLTNSPLHF. V and J are TRBV6-2 or TRBV6-3 and TRBJ1-6; D not certain. From germline, CDR1 is MNHEY and CDR2 SVGEGT. Trimming took off 5 bases at V and 7 bases at J, with 12 bases between the two ends. There are 14 residues in the CDR3.

This chain uses TRBV5-4 with TRBJ2-7, with 7 bases lining up with TRBD2. The CDR3 length is 14 residues. Trimming cost V 3 bases and J 2 bases; bases outside gene matches: 5. The germline CDR1 and CDR2 sequences are SGHNT and YYREEE (reference sequence). The CDR3: CASSSRENPYEQYF. Written as DNA, the CDR3 is TGTGCCAGCAGCTCGCGGGAGAACCCCTACGAGCAGTACTTC.

This clone was detected once. The identical CDR3 is also encoded by other nucleotide sequences in the sample. This chain uses TRBV6-2 or TRBV6-3 with TRBJ1-1; weak D call: TRBD1 (5 bases). Germline loops: CDR1 MNHEY, CDR2 SVGEGT. V dropped 2 bases and J dropped 2 bases, with 6 bases sitting between them. The CDR3 is made up of 13 amino acids. The chain's CDR3 is CASSYRDNTEAFF. As DNA, the CDR3 is TGTGCCAGCAGTTACCGGGACAACACTGAAGCTTTCTTT.

The chain couples TRBV5-1 to TRBJ2-1; 10 nucleotides agree with TRBD1. Trimming removed 0 bases from V and 2 bases from J; junction bases left unmatched: 5. The CDR3 runs 17 residues. CDR1 is SGHRS, CDR2 YFSETQ, per germline. The CDR3 coding sequence is TGCGCCAGCAGCTTGGGGGTGGGGACAGGGGCCTACAATGAGCAGTTCTTC. It encodes CASSLGVGTGAYNEQFF.

The chain employs TRBV28 and TRBJ2-6, with TRBD2 matching over 7 bases. Germline assignment: CDR1 MDHEN and CDR2 SYDVKM. The CDR3 consists of 15 residues. Trimming took 4 bases from V and 3 from J; bases not matched to a gene: 3. CDR3 sequence (DNA): TGTGCCAGCAGTTCGGGGGGTGGTGGGGCCAACGTCCTGACTTTC. Translated: CASSSGGGGANVLTF.

The chain carries TRBV18 and TRBJ1-1; a possible D gene is TRBD1 (5 bases). The CDR3 runs 14 residues. Germline assignment: CDR1 KGHSH and CDR2 LQKENI. V was pared by 5 bases and J by 1 base, with 11 bases between. The CDR3 DNA reads as TGTGCCAGCTCAGGTAATACAGGGAACACTGAAGCTTTCTTT. Encoded protein: CASSGNTGNTEAFF.

The chain has TRBV6-5 and TRBJ1-2; the D gene is possibly TRBD1 (6 bases). From germline, CDR1 is MNHEY and CDR2 SVGAGI. There are 15 residues in the CDR3. V lost 6 bases, J lost 3 bases, and 17 bases lay in between. CDR3 nucleotides: TGTGCCAGCAGAGTGCCGGGACACCCTGACTATGGCTACACCTTC. Residues: CASRVPGHPDYGYTF.